This T cell receptor beta chain was found in a study of T cell repertoires in cytomegalovirus infection. Study information: Evidence of both CMV infection and a matching HLA type came from public TCR beta signatures.

MiXCR, run by TCRdb on the reads, gives a single entry per CDR3 protein. The sample carries about 360,000 distinct CDR3 sequences, 15% to 20% recorded once. Comment on this clonotype: This sequence may be a read error, since a much larger clone differs from it by one base.

This CDR3 region has 14 residues. Trimming removed 5 bases from V and 3 bases from J; junction bases left unmatched: 4. CDR1 is MDHEN, CDR2 SYDVKM, per germline. The chain employs TRBV28 and TRBJ2-4; 7 nucleotides agree with TRBD2. Sequencing was carried out using PBMCs. This receptor was taken from a human donor in good health (CMV status not recorded). Some clones in this sample may be carry-over from other donors' samples. The CDR3 bases are TGTGCCAGCAGTGGGGGGGGAGTCAAAAACATTCAGTACTTC. Amino acid sequence: CASSGGGVKNIQYF.